A single sample gave rise to the 32 T cell receptor beta chains below, sequenced in a study of CD8+CD57+ T cells in acquired aplastic anemia. By flow cytometry, patients selected for sequencing had shown an expansion of CD8+CD57+ cells. Investigators profiled TCR beta VDJ and CDR3 from genomic DNA template. TCRdb reprocessed the reads via MiXCR and lists one record per CDR3 protein. The sample comprises 120,000 or so distinct CDR3 sequences, less than 50% of which are singletons, and over 2% rests with the top ten. Specimen: sorted CD4+, CD8+, or CD8+CD57+ T cells (not recorded which) from PBMCs. Every receptor here comes from a human donor with aplastic anemia.

As for this clonotype: A read error is possible here, since a much larger clone lies one base away. The CDR3 DNA is TGTGCCAGCCCCCAAGGTACTGAAGCTTTCTTT. Translation gives CASPQGTEAFF. The chain carries TRBV12-3 or TRBV12-4 and TRBJ1-1; D is unclear. The CDR3 consists of 11 residues. Trimming left V 8 bases short and J 5 bases short, with 9 bases between.

This clonotype was picked up many times. The rearrangement links TRBV19 to TRBJ1-1; 7 bases fit TRBD1. Trimming removed 3 bases from V and 1 base from J; junction bases left unmatched: 5. CDR3 size: 15 residues. Looked up from germline, CDR1 is LNHDA and CDR2 is SQIVND (reference sequence). This chain's CDR3 is CASSISRTGNTEAFF. The CDR3 DNA sequence: TGTGCCAGTAGTATCTCCCGGACAGGGAACACTGAAGCTTTCTTT.

This clonotype was counted many times. The CDR3 region is CASSPSTGGTSPLHF. In DNA, the CDR3 is TGTGCCAGTAGTCCATCCACAGGGGGCACTTCACCCCTCCACTTT. The genes are TRBV19 and TRBJ1-6; 9 bases agree with TRBD1. Unmatched junction bases numbered 8, after V lost 5 bases and J lost 9 bases. CDR1 and CDR2 from the germline V gene are LNHDA and SQIVND (reference sequence). CDR3 length: 15 residues.

The chain uses TRBV6-5 and TRBJ2-4; 10 bases align to TRBD2. J gave up 8 bases and V 4 bases, and 8 bases lay outside the gene matches. This CDR3 comprises 15 residues. Per germline, CDR1 MNHEY and CDR2 SVGAGI. The CDR3 DNA reads as TGTGCCAGCAGTTTGAGAGCGGGGGGGCCCGACATTCAGTACTTC. Protein sequence: CASSLRAGGPDIQYF.

The rearrangement joins TRBV2 to TRBJ2-5; D might be TRBD1 (5 bases). V was trimmed by 4 bases and J by 2 bases, leaving 11 bases between them. This CDR3 region has 14 residues. Germline-derived CDR1 and CDR2 are SNHLY and FYNNEI. CDR3 loop: CASSAGHGQETQYF. DNA for the CDR3: TGTGCCAGCAGTGCCGGACACGGACAAGAGACCCAGTACTTC. Based on the CDR3 plus reference TRBV2 and TRBJ2-5, the full variable domain is EPEVTQTPSHQVTQMGQEVILRCVPISNHLYFYWYRQILGQKVEFLVSFYNNEISEKSEIFDDQFSVERPDGSNFTLKIRSTKLEDSAMYFCASSAGHGQETQYFGPGTRLLVL.

Comments on this clonotype: A single base separates this from a much larger clone, so it may be a read error. V gene TRBV5-4 combines with J gene TRBJ2-2; TRBD2 agrees at 9 bases. The germline V gene encodes CDR1 SGHNT and CDR2 YYREEE (reference sequence). The CDR3 contains 14 residues. The CDR3: CASGVAGDTGELLF. DNA for the CDR3: TGTGCCAGCGGGGTAGCGGGGGACACCGGGGAGCTGCTTTTT.

The rearrangement links TRBV10-3 to TRBJ1-1, with 9 positions matching TRBD1. The CDR3 contains 18 residues. V shed 6 bases, J shed 0 bases, and the junction held 14 bases outside the gene matches. Germline V lookup: CDR1 ENHRY, CDR2 SYGVKD. CDR3 sequence (DNA): TGTGCCATCAGCGCCCTCCGGGACAGGGCAATTATGAACACTGAAGCTTTCTTT. Translating it yields CAISALRDRAIMNTEAFF.

This clonotype was detected a few times. This may arise from a read error, as a much more abundant clone is one base away. The chain couples TRBV7-2 to TRBJ2-7; unclear D gene. CDR3 size: 13 residues. Per germline, CDR1 SGHTA and CDR2 FQGNSA. The chain's CDR3 is CASILGLGYEQYF. The CDR3 region has the DNA TGTGCCAGCATCTTAGGTTTGGGGTACGAGCAGTACTTC.

This clonotype was recorded many times. This rearrangement joins TRBV19 to TRBJ2-2; tentative D call: TRBD2 (5 bases). The germline CDR1 and CDR2 sequences are LNHDA and SQIVND (reference sequence). The CDR3 contains 14 residues. Between the trimmed V and J ends, which lost 5 bases and 0 bases, there was a span of 7 bases. CDR3 sequence: CASSRGTNTGELFF. In nucleotides, the CDR3 is TGTGCCAGTAGTCGAGGGACGAACACCGGGGAGCTGTTTTTT.

This clonotype was counted ten times or more. This sequence joins TRBV5-1 and TRBJ2-3; D not certain. V was clipped by 1 base and J by 3 bases, with 9 bases between them. CDR3 size: 14 residues. Germline V gene sequence: CDR1 SGHRS, CDR2 YFSETQ. The CDR3 protein is CASSLLQTTDTQYF. The CDR3 nucleotides read TGCGCCAGCAGCTTGCTACAGACTACAGATACGCAGTATTTT. Filled out from reference TRBV5-1 and TRBJ2-3, the complete variable domain reads KAGVTQTPRYLIKTRGQQVTLSCSPISGHRSVSWYQQTPGQGLQFLFEYFSETQRNKGNFPGRFSGRQFSNSRSEMNVSTLELGDSALYLCASSLLQTTDTQYFGPGTRLTVL.

This chain connects TRBV19 to TRBJ1-5, with TRBD1 matching over 8 bases. Germline V gene sequence: CDR1 LNHDA, CDR2 SQIVND (reference sequence). The trim removed 5 bases at V and 9 bases at J, leaving 18 bases unmatched. The CDR3 sequence is 17 residues long. CDR3 region: CASSQRTGWSGDRPQHF. CDR3 bases: TGTGCCAGTAGTCAAAGGACAGGGTGGTCTGGCGATCGGCCCCAGCATTTT.

On this clonotype itself: A clone one base away is much larger, so this may be a read error. The genes are TRBV11-2 and TRBJ2-5, with no clear D. The CDR3 length is 14 residues. Germline V gene data show CDR1 as SGHAT and CDR2 as FQNNGV. The CDR3 loop is CARSLDHFRETQYF. The CDR3 coding sequence is TGTGCCCGCAGCTTAGATCACTTTCGAGAGACCCAGTACTTC.

This sequence joins TRBV19 and TRBJ1-1; no firm D call. This CDR3 comprises 14 residues. Deletions cut 3 bases from V and 1 base from J, with 9 bases between. Germline CDR1 is LNHDA and CDR2 is SQIVND (reference sequence). The CDR3 is CASSMNSGNTEAFF. The CDR3 DNA reads TGTGCCAGTAGTATGAATTCAGGGAACACTGAAGCTTTCTTT.

Concerning this clonotype itself: The final CDR3 position lacks the conserved phenylalanine or tryptophan, pointing to a likely read error. J is TRBJ1-1 and V is TRBV29-1, with 9 positions matching TRBD1. Germline CDR1 and CDR2: SQVTM and ANQGSEA. This CDR3 has 14 amino acids. CDR3 nucleotide sequence: TGTAGCGTAGACAGGGGGGCTTTGAACACTGAAGCTTTCTCT. Protein sequence: CSVDRGALNTEAFS.

The chain carries TRBV10-3 and TRBJ1-6, with D tentatively TRBD1 (6 bases). Trimming left V 3 bases short and J 11 bases short, with 11 bases between. CDR1 and CDR2 (germline): ENHRY, SYGVKD. The CDR3 is 13 residues long. CDR3: CAISDPGGTPLHF. CDR3 nucleotide sequence: TGTGCCATCAGTGATCCGGGGGGCACACCCCTCCACTTT.

The V gene is TRBV24-1, the J gene TRBJ1-3; D is undetermined. Per the germline V gene, CDR1 is KGHDR and CDR2 is SFDVKD. The length of the CDR3 is 10 residues. The V end was cut by 8 bases, the J end by 10 bases, with 8 bases between. As DNA, the CDR3 is TGTGCCACCACACCGTCAACCATATATTTT. Translation: CATTPSTIYF.

This clonotype has ten or more counts. This sequence joins TRBV5-1 and TRBJ2-7; D possibly corresponds to TRBD2 (6 bases). Germline CDR1 is SGHRS and CDR2 is YFSETQ. The CDR3 has 15 amino acids. Trimming removed 0 bases at V and 0 bases at J, with 10 bases between. Here the CDR3 reads CASSLGDWGSYEQYV. The DNA for the CDR3 is TGCGCCAGCAGCTTGGGGGACTGGGGCTCCTACGAGCAGTACGTC.

This chain joins TRBV7-2 and TRBJ2-7, with 10 bases aligning to TRBD2. This CDR3 is 15 amino acids long. V trimming: 6 bases; J trimming: 0 bases; junction bases outside the gene matches: 5. Germline assignment: CDR1 SGHTA and CDR2 FQGNSA. This CDR3 is CASRTTSGTSYEQYF. CDR3 nucleotides: TGTGCCAGCAGAACAACTAGCGGGACCTCCTACGAGCAGTACTTC.

The gene calls are TRBV7-2 and TRBJ1-1; maybe TRBD1 (5 bases). The CDR3 runs to 11 residues. The germline CDR1 and CDR2 sequences are SGHTA and FQGNSA. The V and J ends lost 5 bases and 10 bases respectively, with 11 bases between them. The CDR3 is CASSPGQGAFF. CDR3 bases: TGTGCCAGCAGCCCAGGACAAGGAGCTTTCTTT.

This clonotype turned up a few times. This chain joins TRBV7-6 and TRBJ2-7; 8 bases are shared with TRBD1. Germline values: CDR1 SGHVS, CDR2 FNYEAQ. CDR3 length equals 14 residues. Unmatched junction bases numbered 6, after V lost 1 base and J lost 7 bases. CDR3 sequence (DNA): TGTGCCAGCAGCTTAGGGGGACAGGAATCAGAGCAGTACTTC. Translation: CASSLGGQESEQYF.

This clonotype was picked up many times. V gene TRBV7-9 combines with J gene TRBJ1-2; 7 bases agree with TRBD1. The CDR3 has 15 residues. The V gene's germline CDR1 is SEHNR and CDR2 FQNEAQ (reference sequence). The ends lost 3 bases at V and 2 bases at J; junction bases unmatched: 6. Here the CDR3 DNA reads TGTGCCAGCAGCTTTGGGACAGCAGTCAACTATGGCTACACCTTC. Its protein product is CASSFGTAVNYGYTF. The complete variable domain, with remaining parts taken from reference TRBV7-9 and TRBJ1-2, reads DTGVSQNPRHKITKRGQNVTFRCDPISEHNRLYWYRQTLGQGPEFLTYFQNEAQLEKSRLLSDRFSAERPKGSFSTLEIQRTEQGDSAMYLCASSFGTAVNYGYTFGSGTRLTVV.

This clonotype was recorded many times. CDR3 DNA sequence: TGTGCCAGCAGTCGGCCGGGACAGAACTCACCCCTCCACTTT. Protein sequence: CASSRPGQNSPLHF. The gene calls are TRBV6-1 and TRBJ1-6, with 7 bases lining up with TRBD1. Germline loops: CDR1 MNHNS, CDR2 SASEGT. J gave up 10 bases and V 5 bases, and 8 bases lay outside the gene matches. The CDR3 is made up of 14 amino acids.

This clonotype was counted ten times or more. The chain has TRBV19 and TRBJ1-2; 9 positions agree with TRBD1. The CDR3 runs 14 residues. Germline trimming cut 6 bases from V and 8 bases from J; bases unmatched to any gene: 10. Germline loops: CDR1 LNHDA, CDR2 SQIVND (reference sequence). CDR3 protein: CASRPGTGIGGYTF. The CDR3 coding sequence is TGTGCCAGTAGGCCCGGGACAGGGATCGGAGGCTACACCTTC.

This clonotype appeared many times. The chain recombines TRBV2 with TRBJ2-5; TRBD2 agrees at 7 bases. The CDR3 is made up of 15 amino acids. The germline V gene encodes CDR1 SNHLY and CDR2 FYNNEI. Unmatched junction bases numbered 18, after V lost 11 bases and J lost 6 bases. The DNA for the CDR3 is TGTGCCTCCAAAGGGAGGGCGGGACTCGAAAAGACCCAGTACTTC. As protein: CASKGRAGLEKTQYF.

V usage is TRBV7-2 and J usage is TRBJ2-5; 8 bases are shared with TRBD2. Trimming removed 5 bases from V and 5 bases from J; junction bases left unmatched: 7. The germline V gene has CDR1 SGHTA and CDR2 FQGNSA. CDR3 length: 14 amino acids. CDR3 in amino acids: CASSPGTRWETQYF. DNA of the CDR3: TGTGCCAGCAGCCCCGGGACTAGATGGGAGACCCAGTACTTC.

This clonotype was seen ten or more times. A much larger clone differs by one base, so this may be a read error. The chain joins TRBV29-1 to TRBJ2-3; 8 nucleotides line up with TRBD2. This CDR3 region has 13 residues. Germline V gene lookup returns CDR1 SQVTM and CDR2 ANQGSEA. This CDR3 reads CSGDGGGTDAQYF. DNA of the CDR3: TGCAGCGGTGACGGGGGGGGCACAGATGCGCAGTATTTT.

V gene TRBV6-1 combines with J gene TRBJ2-7; D possibly corresponds to TRBD1 (6 bases). V lost 1 base and J lost 2, with 12 bases in between. Germline V gene sequence: CDR1 MNHNS, CDR2 SASEGT. This CDR3 has 15 amino acids. CDR3: CASSEGQGLPYEQYF. CDR3 DNA sequence: TGTGCCAGCAGTGAAGGGCAGGGGCTACCCTACGAGCAGTACTTC.

This clonotype was found many times. The genes are TRBV6-1 and TRBJ2-7, with D possibly TRBD2 on 6 matching bases. V lost 6 bases, J lost 0 bases, and 9 bases lay in between. Looked up from germline, CDR1 is MNHNS and CDR2 is SASEGT. The CDR3 is 13 residues long. DNA of the CDR3: TGTGCCAGCAGGGGACTTGACTCCTACGAGCAGTACTTC. Protein sequence: CASRGLDSYEQYF.

This clonotype appeared a few times. V and J are TRBV19 and TRBJ1-5; 9 bases are a match to TRBD1. The CDR3 totals 12 residues. The V and J ends lost 5 bases and 13 bases, in that order; junction bases with no gene match: 6. Germline-derived CDR1 and CDR2 are LNHDA and SQIVND (reference sequence). The CDR3 coding sequence is TGTGCCAGTAGTCCCCGGGACAGGGCTCAGCATTTT. Protein: CASSPRDRAQHF.

This CDR3 is CATAPQGFEFV. The CDR3 bases are TGTGCCACCGCCCCTCAGGGTTTTGAGTTCGTC. V and J are TRBV24-1 and TRBJ2-7; tentative D call: TRBD1 (5 bases). Per germline, CDR1 KGHDR and CDR2 SFDVKD. This CDR3 comprises 11 residues.

This clonotype was recorded a few times. The gene calls are TRBV18 and TRBJ1-6; 9 nucleotides agree with TRBD1. The CDR3 contains 16 residues. CDR1 is KGHSH, CDR2 LQKENI, per germline. V trimming: 2 bases; J trimming: 5 bases; junction bases outside the gene matches: 4. The CDR3 here is CASSPKRDRDNSPLHF. CDR3 DNA: TGTGCCAGCTCACCAAAACGGGACAGGGATAATTCACCCCTCCACTTT. Using reference TRBV18 and TRBJ1-6 for the parts outside the CDR3, the full variable domain is NAGVMQNPRHLVRRRGQEARLRCSPMKGHSHVYWYRQLPEEGLKFMVYLQKENIIDESGMPKERFSAEFPKEGPSILRIQQVVRGDSAAYFCASSPKRDRDNSPLHFGNGTRLTVT.

This clonotype showed up many times. The junction shows a germline mismatch at one end, possibly a read error. This CDR3 reads CASSEGPGTGVNGFF. Here the CDR3 DNA reads TGTGCCAGCAGCGAAGGACCCGGGACAGGGGTGAACGGTTTCTTT. This chain uses TRBV6-1 with TRBJ1-1; TRBD1 agrees at 10 bases. The CDR3 loop spans 15 amino acids. Germline V gene sequence: CDR1 MNHNS, CDR2 SASEGT.